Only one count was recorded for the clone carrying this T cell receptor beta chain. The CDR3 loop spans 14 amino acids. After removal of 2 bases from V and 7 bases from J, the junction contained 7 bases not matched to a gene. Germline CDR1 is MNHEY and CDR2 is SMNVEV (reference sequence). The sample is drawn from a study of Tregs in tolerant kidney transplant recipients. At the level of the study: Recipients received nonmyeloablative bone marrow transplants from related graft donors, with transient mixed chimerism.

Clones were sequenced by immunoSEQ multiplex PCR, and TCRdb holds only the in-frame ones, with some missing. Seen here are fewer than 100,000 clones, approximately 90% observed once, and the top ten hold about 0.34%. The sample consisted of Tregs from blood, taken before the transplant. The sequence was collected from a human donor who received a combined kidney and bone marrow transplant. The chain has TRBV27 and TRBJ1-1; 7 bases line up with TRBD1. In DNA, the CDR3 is TGTGCCAGCAGTTTAATCGGGACAGCCCATGAAGCTTTCTTT. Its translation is CASSLIGTAHEAFF.